This TCR beta chain originates from a study of memory CD4+ T cells and cytomegalovirus serostatus. Background on the study: Donors were healthy Belgian adults, several CMV seropositive and 24 seronegative.

The J segment lost 10 bases and the V segment lost 3 bases, leaving 4 bases of the junction unmatched. The CDR3 is 15 residues long. CDR1 KGHSH and CDR2 LQKENI come from the germline V gene. As originally analysed: Out-of-frame sequences were removed, leaving a few million distinct TCRbeta sequences. Profiling relied on immunoSEQ multiplex PCR, and the TCRdb table lists in-frame clones only, not all of them. V, J and clone size are those of that table, while D and trimming were read from the DNA. The repertoire includes just over 40,000 clones, about 85% of them detected once, and approximately 0.8% sits in the top ten. The sort gate was single viable CD3+CD4+CD8-CD45RO+ cells for memory CD4+ T cells.

This chain joins TRBV18 and TRBJ1-6, with 12 positions matching TRBD1. The TCR was taken from an adult in good health and CMV-seronegative. The source material was memory CD4+ T cells from blood. CDR3 sequence: CASSPGTGGWSPLHF. In DNA, the CDR3 is TGTGCCAGCTCACCCGGGACAGGGGGCTGGTCACCCCTCCACTTT.